This is a list of T cell receptor beta chains from one sample in a study of spatial heterogeneity in lung cancer. TCRdb independently ran MiXCR on the 5' RACE reads; one entry per CDR3 protein. The sample has around 87,000 distinct CDR3 sequences; approximately 12% are singletons. Sequencing was performed on PBMCs, taken at surgery. The source of these receptors is a male donor with early-stage non-small cell lung cancer. Both conserved end residues are part of each CDR3. The D gene is left open where the match is weak. Expanded clones get a size class; other rows say once, few or many, or leave the size out.

>.|TRBV7-2|TRBJ1-5|few
CASSISGLHSNQPQHF
TGTGCCAGCAGCATAAGTGGACTGCATAGCAATCAGCCCCAGCATTTT
>.|TRBV29-1|TRBJ1-2|few
CSVEIPGRPGGYTF
TGCAGCGTTGAAATCCCAGGAAGGCCCGGTGGCTACACCTTC
>TRBD2|TRBV5-1|TRBJ2-1|few
CASSPDVSGRNEQFF
TGCGCCAGCAGCCCGGATGTTAGCGGGAGAAATGAGCAGTTCTTC
>.|TRBV5-4|TRBJ2-7|.
CASSLGGGVVYEQYF
TGTGCCAGCAGCTTGGGCGGGGGCGTAGTCTACGAGCAGTACTTC
>TRBD1|TRBV7-3|TRBJ2-7|.
CAGRTGTHEQYF
TGTGCCGGAAGGACAGGGACCCACGAGCAGTACTTC
>.|TRBV19|TRBJ2-6|.
CASTRTGTSSGANVLTF
TGTGCCAGTACCCGAACCGGGACCTCCTCTGGGGCCAACGTCCTGACTTTC
>TRBD1|TRBV3-1|TRBJ1-5|.
CASSETGGSSNQPQHF
TGTGCCAGCAGCGAGACAGGGGGATCGAGCAATCAGCCCCAGCATTTT
>.|TRBV20-1|TRBJ2-1|.
CSARNWDGHNEQFF
TGCAGTGCTAGAAACTGGGACGGCCACAATGAGCAGTTCTTC
>TRBD2|TRBV20-1|TRBJ2-1|few
CSAREPSGRNEQFF
TGCAGTGCTAGAGAGCCTAGCGGGAGGAATGAGCAGTTCTTC
>.|TRBV5-6|TRBJ2-7|once
CASHRGFYEQYF
TGTGCCAGCCACCGAGGGTTCTACGAGCAGTACTTC
>TRBD2|TRBV20-1|TRBJ2-1|.
CSGRRLAGDLNEQFF
TGCAGTGGGCGCCGACTAGCGGGAGACCTGAATGAGCAGTTCTTC
>.|TRBV29-1|TRBJ1-1|few
CSVFQGGTEAFF
TGCAGCGTTTTTCAAGGGGGCACTGAAGCTTTCTTT
>TRBD1|TRBV10-2|TRBJ2-3|.
CASRGTDSTDTQYF
TGCGCCAGCAGGGGGACAGACAGCACAGATACGCAGTATTTT
>.|TRBV6-6|TRBJ2-7|few
CASSALGSSPSYEQYF
TGTGCCAGCAGTGCTCTGGGCAGCTCCCCCTCCTACGAGCAGTACTTC
>.|TRBV5-1|TRBJ2-1|.
CASSLVGSGEQFF
TGCGCCAGCAGCTTGGTCGGCTCTGGTGAGCAGTTCTTC
>TRBD2|TRBV7-9|TRBJ2-2|many
CASSSPGLRNTGELFF
TGTGCCAGCAGCTCCCCGGGACTAAGGAACACCGGGGAGCTGTTTTTT
>TRBD2|TRBV11-2|TRBJ2-7|.
CASSLDTSGGSSYEQYF
TGTGCCAGCAGCTTAGATACCAGCGGGGGCAGCTCCTACGAGCAGTACTTC
>.|TRBV29-1|TRBJ1-2|few
CSVESGYRFNYGYTF
TGCAGCGTTGAGAGCGGCTACAGGTTTAACTATGGCTACACCTTC
>.|TRBV7-2|TRBJ1-6|few
CASSSEGRGANSPLHF
TGTGCCAGCAGCTCTGAGGGCCGTGGGGCGAATTCACCCCTCCACTTT
>.|TRBV7-3|TRBJ2-3|few
CASSFGGRTDTQYF
TGTGCCAGCAGCTTTGGAGGGAGGACAGATACGCAGTATTTT
>.|TRBV20-1|TRBJ2-4|.
CSAKPWAKNIQYF
TGCAGTGCCAAGCCTTGGGCCAAAAACATTCAGTACTTC
>.|TRBV18|TRBJ2-1|.
CASSPGTATNEQFF
TGTGCCAGCTCACCCGGGACGGCAACCAATGAGCAGTTCTTC
>TRBD1|TRBV18|TRBJ2-1|.
CASSPAQGDYNEQFF
TGTGCCAGCTCACCGGCACAGGGGGACTACAATGAGCAGTTCTTC
>.|TRBV13|TRBJ2-7|.
CASSLTPGTGEQYF
TGTGCCAGCAGCTTAACTCCGGGTACCGGCGAGCAGTACTTC
>.|TRBV2|TRBJ2-2|many
CASLGGDTGELFF
TGTGCCAGCTTGGGTGGGGACACCGGGGAGCTGTTTTTT
>TRBD1|TRBV29-1|TRBJ1-2|.
CSVGGVTGSNYGYTF
TGCAGCGTTGGGGGGGTGACAGGGTCTAACTATGGCTACACCTTC
>.|TRBV7-2|TRBJ1-2|.
CASSLGLGETRYGYTF
TGTGCCAGCAGCTTAGGTCTGGGGGAAACCCGCTATGGCTACACCTTC
>.|TRBV4-3|TRBJ2-7|.
CASSQGGPNYEQYF
TGCGCCAGCAGCCAAGGGGGACCGAACTACGAGCAGTACTTC
>.|TRBV7-8|TRBJ2-6|many
CASSLVIGPSSGANVLTF
TGTGCCAGCAGCTTAGTTATCGGGCCGAGCTCTGGGGCCAACGTCCTGACTTTC
>TRBD1|TRBV24-1|TRBJ2-1|few
CATSDSTGRSYNEQFF
TGTGCCACCAGTGATTCGACAGGGAGATCCTACAATGAGCAGTTCTTC
>.|TRBV5-6|TRBJ2-3|.
CASSGSTGLGGTDTQYF
TGTGCCAGCAGCGGATCAACGGGACTCGGCGGCACAGATACGCAGTATTTT
>TRBD1|TRBV6-2/TRBV6-3|TRBJ1-5|many
CASSVPGQGLYSNQPQHF
TGTGCCAGCAGTGTTCCGGGACAGGGACTTTATAGCAATCAGCCCCAGCATTTT
>.|TRBV4-2|TRBJ2-1|.
CASSQEAGRRYNEQFF
TGTGCCAGCAGCCAAGAGGCGGGCCGCCGCTACAATGAGCAGTTCTTC
>.|TRBV30|TRBJ2-1|few
CAWSRLAGAYNEQFF
TGTGCCTGGAGTCGACTGGCGGGGGCATACAATGAGCAGTTCTTC
>TRBD2|TRBV6-5|TRBJ2-5|few
CASSLTSGRQETQYF
TGTGCCAGCAGCCTCACTAGCGGGAGACAAGAGACCCAGTACTTC
>.|TRBV28|TRBJ2-7|many
CASSLRPGSYEQYF
TGTGCCAGCAGTTTACGTCCGGGCTCCTACGAGCAGTACTTC
>.|TRBV5-4|TRBJ1-1|.
CASSLKGTEAFF
TGTGCCAGCAGCTTGAAAGGAACTGAAGCTTTCTTT
>.|TRBV7-2|TRBJ2-7|many
CASSFSGYSYEQYF
TGTGCCAGCAGCTTTAGCGGTTACTCCTACGAGCAGTACTTC
>.|TRBV20-1|TRBJ2-7|.
CSAGKKKSGTLLYEQYF
TGCAGTGCTGGGAAAAAGAAATCCGGGACTCTTCTCTACGAGCAGTACTTC
>.|TRBV4-3|TRBJ1-2|few
CASSPQRNNYGYTF
TGCGCCAGCAGCCCCCAGAGAAATAACTATGGCTACACCTTC